A single sample gave rise to the 8 T cell receptor beta chains below, sequenced in a study of metastatic and nonmetastatic thyroid tumors (dated by TCRdb to the early 2020s). No patient had received any treatment before thyroid surgery. Receptor amplification or capture employed PCR. Sequencing relied on an Illumina HiSeq 4000. TCRdb reanalyzed the raw reads on its own, using fastp at Q25 for trimming and MiXCR for clone calling, and kept in-frame beta chains. The sample yields roughly 25,000 clones; roughly 25% were counted once. 12% of the sample lies in the top ten. Sequencing was carried out using tumor tissue. These TCRs come from a male donor with papillary thyroid cancer or a benign thyroid nodule (not recorded which). Some clones in this sample may be carry-over from other donors' samples.

This clone was seen repeatedly, ten times or more. This rearrangement joins TRBV2 to TRBJ1-6, with D unclear. The CDR3 is 15 residues long. V lost 2 bases to trimming and J lost 8 bases, with 13 bases between them. CDR1 is SNHLY, CDR2 FYNNEI, per germline. The CDR3 DNA reads as TGTGCCAGCAGTGAAAATGTGCCGGTGGATTCACCCCTCCACTTT. Amino acids: CASSENVPVDSPLHF.

The rearrangement links TRBV20-1 to TRBJ2-1; 8 bases are a match to TRBD2. With 3 bases clipped from V and 5 bases from J, the junction kept 15 bases outside the gene matches. The CDR3 runs to 17 residues. Germline V lookup: CDR1 DFQATT, CDR2 SNEGSKA (reference sequence). CDR3 sequence: CSARRTGGVGINNEQFF. For the CDR3, the DNA is TGCAGTGCTAGGAGGACGGGGGGGGTCGGGATTAACAATGAGCAGTTCTTC.

This clone was detected many times. This chain links TRBV7-2 with TRBJ2-3; D possibly corresponds to TRBD1 (6 bases). Germline CDR1 is SGHTA and CDR2 is FQGNSA. V was cut by 4 bases and J by 9 bases, with 14 bases left in between. The length of the CDR3 is 13 residues. The CDR3 loop reads CASSSPGVNTQYF. The CDR3 DNA sequence: TGTGCCAGCAGCTCCCCAGGGGTGAACACGCAGTATTTT.

The chain couples TRBV5-1 to TRBJ2-5; D not resolved. The CDR3 loop spans 14 amino acids. In germline, CDR1 is SGHRS, CDR2 YFSETQ. Trimming pared 4 bases from V and 1 base from J, leaving 11 bases between. DNA of the CDR3: TGCGCCAGCAGCCCCGGAACCCTCCAAGAGACCCAGTACTTC. Amino acid sequence: CASSPGTLQETQYF.

By its share, this clone is large. The chain has TRBV10-2 and TRBJ2-7, with D possibly TRBD2 on 6 matching bases. Trimming removed 5 bases from V and 7 bases from J, with 12 bases in between. The CDR3 is 12 residues long. Per germline, CDR1 WSHSY and CDR2 SAAADI. The CDR3 DNA follows: TGCGCCAGCAGTCAGGTACGGGGGGAGCAGTACTTC. Translation: CASSQVRGEQYF.

Concerning this clone: A much larger clone is a single base away; this may be a read error. This rearrangement joins TRBV15 to TRBJ1-5, with unresolved D. The germline V gene encodes CDR1 LNHNV and CDR2 YYDKDF (reference sequence). This CDR3 spans 16 amino acids. CDR3 loop: CSTSRDIGERSQPQHF. The CDR3 nucleotides read TGTTCCACCAGCAGAGATATCGGTGAGAGGAGTCAGCCCCAGCATTTT.

For this clone: Its ends do not fully match the called genes, so a read error is possible. V gene TRBV6-2 or TRBV6-3 combines with J gene TRBJ2-1, with D unclear. Germline V lookup: CDR1 MNHEY, CDR2 SVGEGT. The CDR3 has 11 residues. As DNA, the CDR3 is TGTGCCAGAAGTTACGGAAATGAGCAGTTCTTC. As protein: CARSYGNEQFF.

There are a few counts of this clone. A much larger clone is a single base away; this may be a read error. At the DNA level, this CDR3 is encoded by other sequences in the same sample as well. This chain uses TRBV3-1 with TRBJ1-1; D remains ambiguous. The CDR3 is 13 residues long. From germline, CDR1 is LGHDT and CDR2 YNNKEL (reference sequence). The CDR3 sequence: CASSPNFGTEAFF. The DNA for the CDR3 is TGTGCCAGCAGCCCTAACTTTGGCACTGAGGCTTTCTTT.